These T cell receptor beta chains were read from a single sample in a study of identical twins. TCRdb called the 5' RACE reads again in MiXCR, with one record for every CDR3 protein. This sample has about 520,000 distinct CDR3 sequences, with 20% to 25% found just once. Another study also made use of these data, one on T cells expressing NK-cell markers.

Sequencing input: CD4+ T cells sorted from blood. The receptors come from a woman younger than 35 in good health. CDR3s include the opening cysteine and the closing phenylalanine or tryptophan. The order of the fields is clone size, V gene, D gene, J gene, CDR3 DNA, CDR3 protein. A D gene is named only where the DNA matches it firmly. Clone size, where shown, is once, few, many, or a class for clones that have expanded.

NA	TRBV6-5	TRBD1	TRBJ1-2	TGTGCCAGCAGTTACTCATCCGGACAGGGTGGTGGCTACACCTTC	CASSYSSGQGGGYTF
few	TRBV7-3	TRBD2	TRBJ2-3	TGTGCCAGCAGCTACATATCCGGGGGGTCGGGCAGCGCAGATACGCAGTATTTT	CASSYISGGSGSADTQYF
few	TRBV27	NA	TRBJ2-3	TGTGCCAGCAGCCTCTCAACAGGGACCGTCCAAGATACGCAGTATTTT	CASSLSTGTVQDTQYF
NA	TRBV5-1	NA	TRBJ2-1	TGCGCCAGCAGCTTCCACAGAAGCTCCTACAATGAGCAGTTCTTC	CASSFHRSSYNEQFF
few	TRBV3-1	NA	TRBJ2-1	TGTGCCAGCAGGCCACCCACCGGGCCCGAGCAGTTCTTC	CASRPPTGPEQFF
few	TRBV20-1	TRBD1	TRBJ2-1	TGCAGTGCTTTAGGACAGGGCCGTAGGGATGAGCAGTTCTTC	CSALGQGRRDEQFF
NA	TRBV15	TRBD2	TRBJ2-3	TGTGCCACCAAACCTAGCGGGGAGAGTTTCGATACGCAGTATTTT	CATKPSGESFDTQYF
few	TRBV6-1	NA	TRBJ2-7	TGTGCCAGCAGTGAGGACTTTCTGGCCTACGAGCAGTACTTC	CASSEDFLAYEQYF
few	TRBV10-3	TRBD1	TRBJ2-7	TGTGCCATCAGCGACAGGGCGAGCTCCTACGAGCAGTACTTC	CAISDRASSYEQYF
few	TRBV11-1	TRBD1	TRBJ2-1	TGTGCCAGCAGCCACGGGACAGCTACCAATGAGCGGCAGTTCTTC	CASSHGTATNERQFF
few	TRBV3-1	NA	TRBJ2-1	TGTGCCAGCAAGGGGAAGGGGCACAATGAGCAGTTCTTC	CASKGKGHNEQFF
NA	TRBV10-3	NA	TRBJ1-2	TGTGCCATCAGTGAGGAAAACAGGGATGGCTACACCTTC	CAISEENRDGYTF
many	TRBV12-3/TRBV12-4	NA	TRBJ2-7	TGTGCCAGCAGTTTGCGGGTCTACGAGCAGTACTTC	CASSLRVYEQYF
NA	TRBV5-1	NA	TRBJ2-7	TGCGCCAGCTCGTTTTCGGATTGGGGCGAGCAGTACTTC	CASSFSDWGEQYF
NA	TRBV6-2/TRBV6-3	NA	TRBJ1-1	TGTGCCAGCAGGAAGGACAGAAACACTGAAGCTTTCTTT	CASRKDRNTEAFF
many	TRBV12-3/TRBV12-4	NA	TRBJ2-2	TGTGCCAGCAGTTGGGGGGGGGAGCTGTTTTTT	CASSWGGELFF
NA	TRBV3-1	TRBD1	TRBJ1-1	TGTGCCAGCAGCCAAGAGGGCAGGGGGCTAGACACTGAAGCTTTCTTT	CASSQEGRGLDTEAFF
NA	TRBV7-9	TRBD2	TRBJ2-1	TGTGCCAGCAGCCTCCTAGGACTAGCGGCTTTTGGGAATGAGCAGTTCTTC	CASSLLGLAAFGNEQFF
few	TRBV20-1	NA	TRBJ1-1	TGCAGTGCTAGAACCGGGAATGGGAACACTGAAGCTTTCTTT	CSARTGNGNTEAFF
NA	TRBV7-2	NA	TRBJ2-1	TGTGCCAGCAGCTTTTGGCGGGCGGGTGAGCAGTTCTTC	CASSFWRAGEQFF
NA	TRBV10-2	TRBD2	TRBJ2-7	TGCGCCAGCAGAGGAGCGGGAGGGACCTACGAGCAGTACTTC	CASRGAGGTYEQYF
many	TRBV2	TRBD1	TRBJ1-1	TGTGCCAGCAGGAGCGGGACAGGGTCGAGAGCTTTCTTT	CASRSGTGSRAFF
NA	TRBV11-2	TRBD2	TRBJ2-1	TGTGCCAGCAGCCCCGGGTCTAGCGGGTACAATGAGCAGTTCTTC	CASSPGSSGYNEQFF
NA	TRBV3-1	NA	TRBJ2-3	TGTGCCAGCAGCTCTCGTGGGGCGGGGGCCGCCGATACGCAGTATTTT	CASSSRGAGAADTQYF
few	TRBV4-3	NA	TRBJ2-1	TGCGCCAGCAGCCCACAAGTCGCTTGGGACAATGAGCAGTTCTTC	CASSPQVAWDNEQFF
few	TRBV18	NA	TRBJ2-7	TGTGCCAGCTCACCCAGCGGTGACGAGCAGTACTTC	CASSPSGDEQYF
few	TRBV5-1	TRBD1	TRBJ2-5	TGCGCCAGCAGCTTGGGACTCCGGGACAGTCGGAAAGAGACCCAGTACTTC	CASSLGLRDSRKETQYF
few	TRBV6-5	NA	TRBJ2-1	TGTGCCAGCAGTTGGACAGAAGGGAATGAGCAGTTCTTC	CASSWTEGNEQFF
NA	TRBV5-5	TRBD2	TRBJ2-1	TGTGCCAGCAGCTTGTTGGGGGGGGTTTACAATGAGCAGTTCTTC	CASSLLGGVYNEQFF
once	TRBV6-1	TRBD2	TRBJ2-1	TGTGCCGCCCGGGAGGCTTCCTACAATGAGCAGTTCTTC	CAAREASYNEQFF
NA	TRBV27	TRBD1	TRBJ2-2	TGTGCCAGCTCAAACAGGGGCACCGGGGAGCTGTTTTTT	CASSNRGTGELFF
many	TRBV12-3/TRBV12-4	TRBD1	TRBJ2-3	TGTGCCAGCAGCTTGGGACAGCTCACAGATACGCAGTATTTT	CASSLGQLTDTQYF
NA	TRBV20-1	NA	TRBJ1-2	TGCAGTGCTAGAGATTCAGGACGGAGTCTCTATGGCTACACCTTC	CSARDSGRSLYGYTF
few	TRBV5-5	NA	TRBJ2-6	TGTGCCAGCAGCGAGGAGGGCTCTGGGGCCAACGTCCTGACTTTC	CASSEEGSGANVLTF
many	TRBV12-3/TRBV12-4	TRBD2	TRBJ2-1	TGTGCCAGCAGCTTATCCGGGGGGTCCTACAATGAGCAGTTCTTC	CASSLSGGSYNEQFF
few	TRBV20-1	TRBD2	TRBJ2-4	TGCAGTGCTAGACCTAGCGGGAGATCAAGAAACATTCAGTACTTC	CSARPSGRSRNIQYF
NA	TRBV5-1	TRBD1	TRBJ1-1	TGCGCCAGCAGCCCGGACAGGGGGAGTTTGACTGAAGCTTTCTTT	CASSPDRGSLTEAFF
NA	TRBV18	NA	TRBJ2-5	TGTGCCAGCTCACCGCTCGCCGCATCGGGACTTCTCTTCCAAGAGACCCAGTACTTC	CASSPLAASGLLFQETQYF
NA	TRBV20-1	TRBD1	TRBJ2-6	TGCAGTGGTGGGGACAGCACCTCTGGGGCCAACGTCCTGACTTTC	CSGGDSTSGANVLTF
NA	TRBV11-1	TRBD1	TRBJ1-2	TGTGCCAGCAGCCCTAGGAAGGGGGCATGGGGGATTAACTATGGCTACACCTTC	CASSPRKGAWGINYGYTF
few	TRBV5-5	NA	TRBJ1-1	TGTGCCAGCAGCTCACAAATCAGGCGAACTGAAGCTTTCTTT	CASSSQIRRTEAFF
NA	TRBV12-3/TRBV12-4	NA	TRBJ2-1	TGTGCCAGCAGTTTAGCCTATGATCGGAAGTTCTTC	CASSLAYDRKFF
NA	TRBV10-1	TRBD1	TRBJ2-1	TGCGCCAGCAGTCTAACCGGGACAGGGAAAAATGAGCAGTTCTTC	CASSLTGTGKNEQFF
NA	TRBV7-8	TRBD2	TRBJ2-7	TGTGCCAGCAGCTTAGCGGGAGCGGGAGATATGGTGTACGAGCAGTACTTC	CASSLAGAGDMVYEQYF
few	TRBV5-1	TRBD1	TRBJ2-7	TGCGCCAGCAGCCCCACTAGGGGACAGGGCTACGAGCAGTACTTC	CASSPTRGQGYEQYF
NA	TRBV3-1	NA	TRBJ1-3	TGTGCCAGCAGCCACCTTTATTCGCAAAACACCATATATTTT	CASSHLYSQNTIYF
NA	TRBV5-1	NA	TRBJ1-6	TGCGCCAGCAGCTTAGCCACAGCGGATTCACCCCTCCACTTT	CASSLATADSPLHF
many	TRBV2	TRBD2	TRBJ2-1	TGTGCCAGCAAGGTGCGCGGGGGCAATGAGCAGTTCTTC	CASKVRGGNEQFF
NA	TRBV12-3/TRBV12-4	NA	TRBJ2-1	TGTGCCAGTAGTCACACCAGTCCTGGCAATGAGCAGTTCTTC	CASSHTSPGNEQFF